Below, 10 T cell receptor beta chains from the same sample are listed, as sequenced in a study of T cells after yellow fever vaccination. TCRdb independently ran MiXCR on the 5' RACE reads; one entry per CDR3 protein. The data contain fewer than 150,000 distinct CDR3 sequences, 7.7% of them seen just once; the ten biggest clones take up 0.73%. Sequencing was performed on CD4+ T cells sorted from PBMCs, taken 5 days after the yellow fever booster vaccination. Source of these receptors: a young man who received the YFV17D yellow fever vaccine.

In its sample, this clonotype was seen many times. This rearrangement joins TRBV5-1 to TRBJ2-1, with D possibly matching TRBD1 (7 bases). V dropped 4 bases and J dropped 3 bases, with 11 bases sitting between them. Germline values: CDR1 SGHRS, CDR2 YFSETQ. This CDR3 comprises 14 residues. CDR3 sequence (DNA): TGCGCCAGCAGCCCAGGGGGAGGCTACAATGAGCAGTTCTTC. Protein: CASSPGGGYNEQFF. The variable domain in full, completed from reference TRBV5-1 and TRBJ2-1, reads KAGVTQTPRYLIKTRGQQVTLSCSPISGHRSVSWYQQTPGQGLQFLFEYFSETQRNKGNFPGRFSGRQFSNSRSEMNVSTLELGDSALYLCASSPGGGYNEQFFGPGTRLTVL.

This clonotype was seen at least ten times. The CDR3 loop is CASSPEVGADTQYF. CDR3 sequence (DNA): TGTGCCAGCTCTCCGGAGGTTGGGGCAGATACGCAGTATTTT. The chain has TRBV18 and TRBJ2-3, with a tentative D call TRBD2 (5 bases). CDR1 KGHSH and CDR2 LQKENI come from the germline V gene. The CDR3 is 14 residues long. V dropped 6 bases and J dropped 4 bases, with 14 bases sitting between them.

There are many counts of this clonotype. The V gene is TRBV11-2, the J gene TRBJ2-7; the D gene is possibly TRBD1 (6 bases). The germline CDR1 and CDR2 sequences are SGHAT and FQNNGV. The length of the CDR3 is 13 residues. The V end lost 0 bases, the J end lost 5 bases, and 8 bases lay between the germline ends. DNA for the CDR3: TGTGCCAGCAGCTTAGACAGGGGCAACGAGCAGTACTTC. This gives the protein CASSLDRGNEQYF.

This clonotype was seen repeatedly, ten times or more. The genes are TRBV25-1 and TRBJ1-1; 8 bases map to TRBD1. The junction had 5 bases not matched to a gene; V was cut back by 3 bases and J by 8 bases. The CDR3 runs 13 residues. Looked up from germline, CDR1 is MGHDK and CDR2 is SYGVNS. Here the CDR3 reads CASSERRDREAFF. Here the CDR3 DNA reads TGTGCCAGCAGTGAGAGAAGGGACAGGGAAGCTTTCTTT.

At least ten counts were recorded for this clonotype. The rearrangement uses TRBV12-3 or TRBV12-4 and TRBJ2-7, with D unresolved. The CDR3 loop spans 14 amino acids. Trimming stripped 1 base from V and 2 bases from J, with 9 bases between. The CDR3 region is CASSLGYGPYEQYF. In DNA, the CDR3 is TGTGCCAGCAGTTTAGGATACGGACCCTACGAGCAGTACTTC.

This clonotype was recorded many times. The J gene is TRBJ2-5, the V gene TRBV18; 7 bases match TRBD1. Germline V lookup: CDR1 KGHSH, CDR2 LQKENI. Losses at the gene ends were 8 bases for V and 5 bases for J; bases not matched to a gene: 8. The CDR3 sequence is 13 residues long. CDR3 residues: CASHRGLRETQYF. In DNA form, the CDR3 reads TGTGCCAGCCACAGGGGATTGCGGGAGACCCAGTACTTC.

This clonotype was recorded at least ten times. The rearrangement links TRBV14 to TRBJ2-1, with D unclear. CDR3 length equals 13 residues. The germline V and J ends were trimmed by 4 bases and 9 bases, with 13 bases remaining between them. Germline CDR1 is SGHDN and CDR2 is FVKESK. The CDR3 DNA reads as TGTGCCAGCAGCCCCAGAATCGCCGGTGAGCAGTTCTTC. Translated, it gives CASSPRIAGEQFF.

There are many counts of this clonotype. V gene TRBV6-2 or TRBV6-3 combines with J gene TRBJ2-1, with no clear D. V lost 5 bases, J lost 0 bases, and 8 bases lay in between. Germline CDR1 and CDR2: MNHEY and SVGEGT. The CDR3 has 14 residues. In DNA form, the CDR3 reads TGTGCCAGCAGTAGGCCGAGCTCCTACAATGAGCAGTTCTTC. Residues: CASSRPSSYNEQFF.

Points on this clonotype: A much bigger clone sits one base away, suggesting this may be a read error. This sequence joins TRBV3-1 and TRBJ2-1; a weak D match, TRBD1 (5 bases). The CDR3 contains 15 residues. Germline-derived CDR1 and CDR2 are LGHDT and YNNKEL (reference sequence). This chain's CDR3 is CASSQDQGTYNKQFF. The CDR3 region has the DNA TGTGCCAGCAGCCAAGACCAGGGCACCTACAATAAGCAGTTCTTC.

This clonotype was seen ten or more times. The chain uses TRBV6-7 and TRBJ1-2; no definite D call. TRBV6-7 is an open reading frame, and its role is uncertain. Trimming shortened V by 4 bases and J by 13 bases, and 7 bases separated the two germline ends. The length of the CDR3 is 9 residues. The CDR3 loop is CASSFMCTF. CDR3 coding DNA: TGTGCCAGCAGTTTCATGTGCACCTTC.